This TCR beta chain came from a study of CD8+ T cells in alopecia areata. Study-wide context: Those treated were given oral tofacitinib at 5 to 10 mg twice daily.

Specified treatment: oral pan-JAK inhibitor, 5-10 mg twice daily. Researchers took lesional scalp punch biopsies and peripheral blood from people who were alopecia areata patients. V dropped 5 bases and J dropped 5; count of bases not matched to a gene: 17. CDR1 is LGHNA and CDR2 is YNFKEQ in the germline V gene. The CDR3 is 18 residues long. RNA was isolated and reverse transcribed to cDNA, the sequencing template. Generated by immunoSEQ multiplex PCR, the TCRdb table keeps only in-frame clones and is missing some. In the table there are about 140,000 clones, around 86% of which are singletons. Sequenced here: CD8+ T cells sorted from blood, sampled at week 4, from a patient treated with tofacitinib. The chain links TRBV4-2 to TRBJ1-4, with 7 positions matching TRBD1. This sequence originates from a human donor with alopecia areata. DNA for the CDR3: TGTGCCAGCAGCTCCCACGCCGGGGACAGTTCGGGGAATGAAAAACTGTTTTTT. Translation gives CASSSHAGDSSGNEKLFF.